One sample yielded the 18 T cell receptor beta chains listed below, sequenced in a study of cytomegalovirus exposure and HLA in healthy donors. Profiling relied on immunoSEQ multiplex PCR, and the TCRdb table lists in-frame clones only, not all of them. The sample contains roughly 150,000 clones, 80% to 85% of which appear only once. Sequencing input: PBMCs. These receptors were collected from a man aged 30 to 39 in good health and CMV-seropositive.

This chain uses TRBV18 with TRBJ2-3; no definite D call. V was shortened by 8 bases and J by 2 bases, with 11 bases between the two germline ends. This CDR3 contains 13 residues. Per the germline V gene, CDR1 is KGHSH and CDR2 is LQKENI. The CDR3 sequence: CASTRGATDTQYF. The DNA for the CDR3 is TGTGCCAGCACGCGTGGAGCCACAGATACGCAGTATTTT.

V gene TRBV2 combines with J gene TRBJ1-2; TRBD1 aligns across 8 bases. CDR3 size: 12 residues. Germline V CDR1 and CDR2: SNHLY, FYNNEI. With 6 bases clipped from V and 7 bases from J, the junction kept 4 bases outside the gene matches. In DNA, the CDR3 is TGTGCCAGCAGGGGACAGGCGGCTGGCTACACCTTC. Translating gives CASRGQAAGYTF.

The CDR3 sequence: CASSKGQGPGEKLFF. CDR3 in DNA: TGTGCCAGCAGTAAGGGACAGGGGCCTGGTGAAAAACTGTTTTTT. The rearrangement links TRBV27 to TRBJ1-4; 10 bases map to TRBD1. The germline V gene has CDR1 MNHEY and CDR2 SMNVEV (reference sequence). The CDR3 sequence is 15 residues long. V lost 5 bases and J lost 7; bases outside the gene matches: 7.

The CDR3, as DNA: TGTGCCAGCAGCTTAGGAAGGCTAGCGGGAGTGTATGCCACAGATACGCAGTATTTT. Protein: CASSLGRLAGVYATDTQYF. This chain uses TRBV7-8 with TRBJ2-3, with 10 bases aligning to TRBD2. The CDR3 extends over 19 amino acids. With 1 base clipped from V and 2 bases from J, the junction kept 12 bases outside the gene matches. Germline CDR1 SGHVS, CDR2 FQNEAQ. The variable domain in full, completed from reference TRBV7-8 and TRBJ2-3, reads GAGVSQSPRYKVAKRGQDVALRCDPISGHVSLFWYQQALGQGPEFLTYFQNEAQLDKSGLPSDRFFAERPEGSVSTLKIQRTQQEDSAVYLCASSLGRLAGVYATDTQYFGPGTRLTVL.

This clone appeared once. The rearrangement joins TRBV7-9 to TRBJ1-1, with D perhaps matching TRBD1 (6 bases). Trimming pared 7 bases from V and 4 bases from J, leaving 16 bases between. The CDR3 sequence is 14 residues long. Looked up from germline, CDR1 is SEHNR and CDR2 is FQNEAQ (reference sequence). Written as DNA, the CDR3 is TGTGCCAGCATCCCACCCGACAGGTTCACTGAAGCTTTCTTT. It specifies CASIPPDRFTEAFF.

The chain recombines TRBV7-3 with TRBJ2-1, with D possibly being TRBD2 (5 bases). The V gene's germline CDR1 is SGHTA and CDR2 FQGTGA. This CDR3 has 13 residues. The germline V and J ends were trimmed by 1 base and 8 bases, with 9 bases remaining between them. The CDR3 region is CASSLRSGDEQFF. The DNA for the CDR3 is TGTGCCAGCAGCTTAAGGTCCGGGGATGAGCAGTTCTTC.

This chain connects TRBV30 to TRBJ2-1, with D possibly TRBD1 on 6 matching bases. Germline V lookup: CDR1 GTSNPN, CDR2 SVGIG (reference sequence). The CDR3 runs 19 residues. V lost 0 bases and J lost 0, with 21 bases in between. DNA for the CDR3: TGTGCCTGGAGTGTACCCGTAGGGAGACAGGCTAGCTCCTACAATGAGCAGTTCTTC. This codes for CAWSVPVGRQASSYNEQFF.

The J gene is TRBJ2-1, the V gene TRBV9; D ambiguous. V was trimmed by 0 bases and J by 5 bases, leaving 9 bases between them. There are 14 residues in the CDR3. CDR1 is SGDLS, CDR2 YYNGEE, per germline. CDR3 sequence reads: CASSVDRPHNEQFF. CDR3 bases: TGTGCCAGCAGCGTAGACAGACCCCACAATGAGCAGTTCTTC.

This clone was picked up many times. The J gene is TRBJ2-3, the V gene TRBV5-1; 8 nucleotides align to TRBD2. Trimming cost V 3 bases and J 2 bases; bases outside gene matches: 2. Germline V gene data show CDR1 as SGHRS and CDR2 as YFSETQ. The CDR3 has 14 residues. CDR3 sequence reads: CASSSGGTTDTQYF. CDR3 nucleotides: TGCGCCAGCAGCTCGGGGGGGACCACAGATACGCAGTATTTT.

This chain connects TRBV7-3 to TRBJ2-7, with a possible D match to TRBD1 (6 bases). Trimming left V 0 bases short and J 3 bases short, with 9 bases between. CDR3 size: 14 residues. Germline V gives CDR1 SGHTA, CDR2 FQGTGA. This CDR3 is CASSLTQGHYEQYF. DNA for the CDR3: TGTGCCAGCAGCTTAACGCAGGGGCACTACGAGCAGTACTTC.

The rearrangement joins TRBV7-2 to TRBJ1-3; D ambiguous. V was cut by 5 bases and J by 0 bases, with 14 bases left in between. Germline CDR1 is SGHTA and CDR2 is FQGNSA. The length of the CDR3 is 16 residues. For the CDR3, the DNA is TGTGCCAGCAGCAAGACCGGGGTTGTCTCTGGAAACACCATATATTTT. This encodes CASSKTGVVSGNTIYF.

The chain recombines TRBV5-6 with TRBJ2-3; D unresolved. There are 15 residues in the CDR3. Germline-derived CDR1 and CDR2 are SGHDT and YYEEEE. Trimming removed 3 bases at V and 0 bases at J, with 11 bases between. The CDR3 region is CASSWPYLSTDTQYF. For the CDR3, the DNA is TGTGCCAGCAGCTGGCCGTACCTGAGCACAGATACGCAGTATTTT.

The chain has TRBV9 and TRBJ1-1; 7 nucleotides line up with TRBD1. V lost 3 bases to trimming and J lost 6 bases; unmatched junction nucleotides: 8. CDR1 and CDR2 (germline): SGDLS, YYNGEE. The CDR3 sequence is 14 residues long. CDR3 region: CASSGGNRGSEAFF. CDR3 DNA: TGTGCCAGCAGCGGAGGAAACAGGGGATCTGAAGCTTTCTTT.

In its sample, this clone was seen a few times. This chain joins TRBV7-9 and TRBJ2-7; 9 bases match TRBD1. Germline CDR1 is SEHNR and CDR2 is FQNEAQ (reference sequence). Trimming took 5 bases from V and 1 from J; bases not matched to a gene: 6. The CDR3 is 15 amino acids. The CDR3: CASSPRDRVSYEQYF. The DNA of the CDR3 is TGTGCCAGCAGCCCACGGGACAGGGTTTCCTACGAGCAGTACTTC. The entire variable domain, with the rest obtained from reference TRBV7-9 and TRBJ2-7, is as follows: DTGVSQNPRHKITKRGQNVTFRCDPISEHNRLYWYRQTLGQGPEFLTYFQNEAQLEKSRLLSDRFSAERPKGSFSTLEIQRTEQGDSAMYLCASSPRDRVSYEQYFGPGTRLTVT.

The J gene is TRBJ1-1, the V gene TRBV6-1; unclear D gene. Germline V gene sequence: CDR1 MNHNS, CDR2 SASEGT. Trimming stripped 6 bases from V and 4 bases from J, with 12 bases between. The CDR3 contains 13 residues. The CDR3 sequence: CASREVDRTEAFF. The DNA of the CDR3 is TGTGCCAGCAGAGAGGTGGATCGCACTGAAGCTTTCTTT.

CDR3 region: CASSIRVYEQYF. The CDR3 DNA reads TGTGCCAGCAGCATCAGGGTCTACGAGCAGTACTTC. The rearrangement uses TRBV28 and TRBJ2-7; D may be TRBD1 (5 bases). Trimming stripped 6 bases from V and 3 bases from J, with 9 bases between. The CDR3 covers 12 residues. Germline V gives CDR1 MDHEN, CDR2 SYDVKM.

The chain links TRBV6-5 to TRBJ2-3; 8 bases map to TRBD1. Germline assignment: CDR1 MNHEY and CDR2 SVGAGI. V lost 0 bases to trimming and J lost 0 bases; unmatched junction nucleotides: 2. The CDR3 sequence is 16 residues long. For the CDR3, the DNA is TGTGCCAGCAGTTACTCGGGACAGGCTAGCACAGATACGCAGTATTTT. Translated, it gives CASSYSGQASTDTQYF.

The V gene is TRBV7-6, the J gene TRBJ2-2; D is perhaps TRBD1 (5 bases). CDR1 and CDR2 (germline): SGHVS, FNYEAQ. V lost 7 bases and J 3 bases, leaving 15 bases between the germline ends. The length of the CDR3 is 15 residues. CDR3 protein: CASTQGGRDTGELFF. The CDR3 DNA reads TGTGCCAGCACCCAGGGTGGTAGGGACACCGGGGAGCTGTTTTTT. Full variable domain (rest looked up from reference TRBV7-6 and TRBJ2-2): GAGVSQSPRYKVTKRGQDVALRCDPISGHVSLYWYRQALGQGPEFLTYFNYEAQQDKSGLPNDRFSAERPEGSISTLTIQRTEQRDSAMYRCASTQGGRDTGELFFGEGSRLTVL.